This paragraph covers one T cell receptor (beta chain) sequence. Its specificity is unknown. This entry comes from a study of T cell clonotyping in hematopoietic cell transplantation. Blood collection times were about day -28 and days 30, 100, 180 posttransplant. The CDR3 sequence is 12 residues long. CDR1 and CDR2 from the germline V gene are SQVTM and ANQGSEA. With 6 bases removed from V and 4 bases from J, the gap between germline ends came to 10 bases. General study findings and limits: Recipient TCR diversity dropped after transplant; expanded clonotypes rose from day 30 to 180.

Repertoires were generated with immunoSEQ multiplex PCR, while TCRdb's copy carries only in-frame clones and drops some. The sample lists some 6,300 clones; roughly three quarters were seen once. The chain is built from TRBV29-1 and TRBJ2-1; D is unresolved. This specimen consisted of peripheral blood mononuclear cells, obtained 180 days after allogeneic stem cell transplant. The origin of this receptor is a male patient between 65 and 85 years old who had an allogeneic stem cell transplant from an unrelated donor, so T cells may come from the graft donor. Some clones in this sample may be carry-over from other donors' samples. The CDR3 spells CSVATSYNEQFF. The DNA of the CDR3 is TGCAGCGTCGCGACCTCTTACAATGAGCAGTTCTTC.